A selection of T cell receptor beta chains follows, all from one sample in a study of blood T cell repertoires in COVID-19. TCRdb keeps only in-frame clones here, not all; method: immunoSEQ multiplex PCR. The table records 250,000 or so clones, 70% to 90% of them present only once. The sequencing input was peripheral blood. Receptors were obtained from a man under 40 with active or convalescent COVID-19. Each CDR3 is given with its conserved first and last residue. The D gene is left open where the match is weak. Clone size is shown for a subset of rows, as once, few, many or a class of expanded clone.

j_call d_call clone_size v_call cdr3_aa cdr3_nt
TRBJ2-4 - - TRBV10-1 CASSDRLDKNIQYF TGCGCCAGCAGCGACAGGTTGGACAAAAACATTCAGTACTTC
TRBJ2-3 TRBD1 - TRBV11-2 CASSHGTGASTDTQYF TGTGCCAGCAGCCATGGGACAGGTGCTAGCACAGATACGCAGTATTTT
TRBJ2-4 - - TRBV5-4 CASSLGRQGGGDIQYF TGTGCCAGCAGCTTGGGGAGACAGGGTGGAGGGGACATTCAGTACTTC
TRBJ1-3 - - TRBV2 CASSESVARGNTIYF TGTGCCAGCAGTGAAAGCGTGGCCAGAGGAAACACCATATATTTT
TRBJ1-2 TRBD1 - TRBV7-9 CASSLTYRGRDYGYTF TGTGCCAGCAGCTTAACATACAGGGGGCGCGACTATGGCTACACCTTC
TRBJ1-1 - - TRBV18 CASSSIGRLNTEAFF TGTGCCAGCTCGTCAATCGGGAGGCTTAACACTGAAGCTTTCTTT
TRBJ1-6 - - TRBV27 CASSLQVSYNSPLHF TGTGCCAGCAGTTTGCAGGTCTCCTATAATTCACCCCTCCACTTT
TRBJ2-1 TRBD2 - TRBV10-1 CASAMIAGSNEQFF TGCGCCAGTGCGATGATAGCGGGGTCCAATGAGCAGTTCTTC
TRBJ1-2 TRBD1 - TRBV14 CASSQATGGMNGYTF TGTGCCAGCAGCCAAGCGACAGGGGGCATGAATGGCTACACCTTC
TRBJ2-3 TRBD1 - TRBV3-1/TRBV3-2 CASSQTGLGQYF TGTGCCAGCAGCCAGACAGGGTTGGGGCAGTATTTT
TRBJ2-6 - - TRBV5-1 CASSLEARSGANVLTF TGCGCCAGCAGCTTGGAAGCCCGATCTGGGGCCAACGTCCTGACTTTC
TRBJ1-2 - - TRBV4-3 CASSQDLGQTVLGYTF TGCGCCAGCAGCCAAGACTTAGGACAGACAGTCCTGGGCTACACCTTC
TRBJ2-7 - - TRBV5-1 CASSLSGRDYEQYF TGCGCCAGCAGCTTGTCGGGCAGGGACTACGAGCAGTACTTC
TRBJ1-6 - - TRBV14 CASSQGAGFDNSPLHF TGTGCCAGCAGCCAAGGCGCAGGGTTCGATAATTCACCCCTCCACTTT
TRBJ2-5 - - TRBV30 CAWSGTFQETQYF TGTGCCTGGAGTGGGACTTTCCAAGAGACCCAGTACTTC
TRBJ2-3 TRBD1 once TRBV9 CASSTTVPGQGKSLGKRRDTQYF TGTGCCAGCAGCACAACAGTCCCGGGACAGGGAAAGTCCTTGGGCAAAAGGCGGGATACGCAGTATTTT
TRBJ1-3 - - TRBV9 CASSVAAGVSGNTIYF TGTGCCAGCAGCGTAGCGGCAGGGGTCTCTGGAAACACCATATATTTT
TRBJ2-7 TRBD1 - TRBV15 CATSSTDRGDEQYF TGTGCCACCAGCTCGACGGACAGGGGCGACGAGCAGTACTTC
TRBJ2-7 - - TRBV4-1 CASSPAPSVNEQYF TGCGCCAGCAGCCCTGCTCCAAGCGTGAACGAGCAGTACTTC
TRBJ1-3 - - TRBV10-3 CAISEGAESSGNTIYF TGTGCCATCAGTGAGGGGGCAGAGAGCTCTGGAAACACCATATATTTT
TRBJ1-2 TRBD1 - TRBV2 CASHPGGNYGYTF TGTGCCAGCCATCCAGGGGGCAACTATGGCTACACCTTC
TRBJ2-7 TRBD1 once TRBV30 CACQGGRRTYEQYF TGTGCCTGCCAAGGGGGCAGGAGAACCTACGAGCAGTACTTC
TRBJ1-3 - - TRBV4-1 CASSQEHSFSGNTIYF TGCGCCAGCAGCCAAGAACACAGCTTCTCTGGAAACACCATATATTTT
TRBJ2-2 TRBD2 - TRBV11-2 CASSPRRGGSTGELFF TGTGCCAGCAGCCCGCGGCGGGGCGGGAGCACCGGGGAGCTGTTTTTT
TRBJ2-1 - - TRBV5-4 CASSGGSLSSQGREQFF TGTGCCAGCAGCGGCGGCAGTCTAAGTTCCCAAGGAAGGGAGCAGTTCTTC
TRBJ2-7 - - TRBV9 CASSPLTGTPYEQYF TGTGCCAGCAGCCCCCTTACAGGGACGCCTTACGAGCAGTACTTC
TRBJ1-3 - - TRBV7-2 CASSQGTSEYTIYF TGTGCCAGCAGCCAAGGCACTTCGGAGTACACCATATATTTT
TRBJ1-5 TRBD1 - TRBV12-5 CASGLGLISGTESNQPQHF TGTGCTAGTGGTTTGGGACTAATCTCCGGGACAGAAAGCAATCAGCCCCAGCATTTT
TRBJ1-1 - - TRBV5-6 CASSLYVPVVNTEAFF TGTGCCAGCAGCTTGTATGTCCCCGTCGTGAACACTGAAGCTTTCTTT
TRBJ2-7 TRBD2 - TRBV6-5 CASRTGLAATYEQYF TGTGCCAGCAGGACGGGACTAGCGGCAACCTACGAGCAGTACTTC
TRBJ2-5 TRBD1 - TRBV19 CASSKGQGQETQYF TGTGCCAGTAGTAAGGGACAGGGCCAAGAGACCCAGTACTTC
TRBJ2-7 TRBD1 - TRBV7-9 CASSHRDSPYEQYF TGTGCCAGCAGTCACCGGGACAGCCCCTACGAGCAGTACTTC
TRBJ1-5 TRBD1 many TRBV7-9 CASQNRGSNQPQHF TGTGCCAGCCAGAACAGGGGTAGCAATCAGCCCCAGCATTTT
TRBJ1-1 - - TRBV6-5 CASSYRTGIEAFF TGTGCCAGCAGTTACCGGACGGGGATTGAAGCTTTCTTT
TRBJ2-5 TRBD2 - TRBV7-6 CASSLGLAGSETQYF TGTGCCAGCAGCCTTGGACTAGCGGGGTCAGAGACCCAGTACTTC
TRBJ2-1 TRBD2 - TRBV19 CASSISISGGASEQFF TGTGCCAGTAGTATTTCAATCAGCGGGGGGGCCTCTGAGCAGTTCTTC
TRBJ2-1 - - TRBV11-2 CASSGPPEADGYNEQFF TGTGCCAGCAGCGGACCTCCTGAAGCGGATGGTTACAATGAGCAGTTCTTC
TRBJ2-5 TRBD1 - TRBV7-2 CASSPGPGTGGVDQYF TGTGCCAGCAGCCCTGGACCCGGGACAGGGGGGGTTGACCAGTACTTC
TRBJ1-6 TRBD1 - TRBV10-3 CASGQGSPYNSPLHF TGTGCCTCTGGACAGGGTAGTCCCTATAATTCACCCCTCCACTTT
TRBJ2-7 - few TRBV6-5 CASSRTDTSYEQYF TGTGCCAGCAGCCGAACCGACACCTCCTACGAGCAGTACTTC
TRBJ1-2 TRBD1 - TRBV7-8 CASSPPMGQITYGYTF TGTGCCAGCAGCCCGCCTATGGGACAGATAACTTATGGCTACACCTTC
TRBJ1-1 TRBD1 - TRBV10-3 CAISESLGQGRTEAFF TGTGCCATCAGTGAATCCCTAGGACAGGGGAGGACTGAAGCTTTCTTT
TRBJ1-3 TRBD1 - TRBV6-6 CASREQGASGNTIYF TGTGCCAGCAGAGAACAGGGGGCTTCTGGAAACACCATATATTTT
TRBJ2-1 - - TRBV6-5 CASNDRRNEQFF TGTGCCAGCAACGACAGGAGGAATGAGCAGTTCTTC
TRBJ1-2 - - TRBV27 CASSAPAAGLDGYTF TGTGCCAGCAGTGCCCCCGCGGCAGGGTTGGATGGCTACACCTTC